These T cell receptor beta chains were read from a single sample in a study of shared clonotypes between healthy human individuals. Data came from immunoSEQ multiplex PCR; TCRdb stores just in-frame clones and leaves some out. The table records approximately 710,000 clones, 90% of them present only once. The source material was memory CD8+ T cells from PBMCs. The receptors here all came from a man between 18 and 29 years old in good health. Some clones in this sample may be carry-over from other donors' samples. Both conserved end residues are part of each CDR3. Fields, in order: J gene, clone size, V gene, D gene, CDR3 DNA, CDR3 protein. A D gene is named only where the DNA matches it firmly. Some rows have no size entry. The others give once, few or many, or a class for an expanded clone.

J gene: TRBJ2-7
clone size: once
V gene: TRBV5-4
D gene: -
CDR3 DNA: TGTGCCAGCAGCTTGGGGCGCGGGGGCAGGTACGAGCAGTACTTC
CDR3 protein: CASSLGRGGRYEQYF

J gene: TRBJ1-5
clone size: -
V gene: TRBV28
D gene: TRBD1
CDR3 DNA: TGTGCCAGCAGTTTCGACAGGGAGGGCAATCAGCCCCAGCATTTT
CDR3 protein: CASSFDREGNQPQHF

J gene: TRBJ2-1
clone size: -
V gene: TRBV6-5
D gene: -
CDR3 DNA: TGTGCCAGCAGTTCCAAACTAGAGGTGCCGTATGAGCAGTTCTTC
CDR3 protein: CASSSKLEVPYEQFF

J gene: TRBJ2-7
clone size: -
V gene: TRBV11-2
D gene: -
CDR3 DNA: TGTGCCAGCGGCCTAGACAGATCCTACGAGCAGTACTTC
CDR3 protein: CASGLDRSYEQYF

J gene: TRBJ1-5
clone size: -
V gene: TRBV19
D gene: TRBD1
CDR3 DNA: TGTGCCAGTAGTGTACAGGGGTTCAGCAATCAGCCCCAGCATTTT
CDR3 protein: CASSVQGFSNQPQHF

J gene: TRBJ2-7
clone size: -
V gene: TRBV12-1
D gene: -
CDR3 DNA: TGTGCCAGCAGCCCTCCCCCGGAGCGGGAGTCTTACGAGCAGTACTTC
CDR3 protein: CASSPPPERESYEQYF

J gene: TRBJ1-1
clone size: once
V gene: TRBV27
D gene: TRBD1
CDR3 DNA: TGTGCCAGCAGTTTATTACCAGGGGGCCAGGCTGAAGCTTTCTTT
CDR3 protein: CASSLLPGGQAEAFF

J gene: TRBJ2-7
clone size: -
V gene: TRBV5-1
D gene: -
CDR3 DNA: TGCGCCAGCAGCCCGGCGGGATGGGGCCTCTACGAGCAGTACTTC
CDR3 protein: CASSPAGWGLYEQYF

J gene: TRBJ2-1
clone size: -
V gene: TRBV27
D gene: TRBD1
CDR3 DNA: TGTGCCAGCAGTTGGGACAGGAGCTCCTACAATGAGCAGTTCTTC
CDR3 protein: CASSWDRSSYNEQFF

J gene: TRBJ2-7
clone size: -
V gene: TRBV4-3
D gene: -
CDR3 DNA: TGCGCCAGCAGCCAAGGGACAGGAGGGTACTACGAGCAGTACTTC
CDR3 protein: CASSQGTGGYYEQYF

J gene: TRBJ2-1
clone size: -
V gene: TRBV25-1
D gene: -
CDR3 DNA: TGTGCCAGCACTGCTAGAGGTGCCTACAATGAGCAGTTCTTC
CDR3 protein: CASTARGAYNEQFF

J gene: TRBJ2-1
clone size: -
V gene: TRBV5-4
D gene: TRBD2
CDR3 DNA: TGTGCCTCATGGGGACTAGCAAATGAGCAGTTCTTC
CDR3 protein: CASWGLANEQFF

J gene: TRBJ1-2
clone size: -
V gene: TRBV14
D gene: TRBD1
CDR3 DNA: TGTGCCAGCAGCCGGGGGACAGGGAGTTACTATGGCTACACCTTC
CDR3 protein: CASSRGTGSYYGYTF

J gene: TRBJ2-1
clone size: -
V gene: TRBV29-1
D gene: TRBD2
CDR3 DNA: TGCAGCGTCCTAGCGGGCGCCTACAATGAGCAGTTCTTC
CDR3 protein: CSVLAGAYNEQFF

J gene: TRBJ2-1
clone size: -
V gene: TRBV30
D gene: TRBD2
CDR3 DNA: TGTGCCTTGCCTCGGACTAGCGGTAACAATGAGCAGTTCTTC
CDR3 protein: CALPRTSGNNEQFF